The 15 T cell receptor beta chains presented below share a single source sample, sequenced in a study of blood T cell repertoires in COVID-19. Generated by immunoSEQ multiplex PCR, the TCRdb table keeps only in-frame clones and is missing some. Of 150,000 to 200,000 clones in the sample, around 91% were seen once. Sequencing was performed on peripheral blood. The source of these receptors is a man aged 50-60 years with acute or convalescent COVID-19.

This clone was seen just once. The chain recombines TRBV11-2 with TRBJ2-1; 8 nucleotides match TRBD2. The CDR3 has 16 residues. Germline V gives CDR1 SGHAT, CDR2 FQNNGV. The junction had 11 bases not matched to a gene; V was cut back by 0 bases and J by 10 bases. This CDR3 is CASSLDWAGRAREQFF. CDR3 nucleotide sequence: TGTGCCAGCAGCTTAGATTGGGCCGGGAGGGCCCGGGAGCAGTTCTTC.

This chain joins TRBV6-5 and TRBJ1-5; D is perhaps TRBD1 (6 bases). V was cut by 6 bases and J by 7 bases, with 19 bases left in between. Germline V CDR1 and CDR2: MNHEY, SVGAGI. The CDR3 extends over 15 amino acids. DNA for the CDR3: TGTGCCAGCAGCTATAAACCTGGGGGGGCCCAGCCCCAGCATTTT. Translation gives CASSYKPGGAQPQHF.

The table lists this clone with a count of one. The chain couples TRBV19 to TRBJ2-5; a weak D match, TRBD1 (5 bases). The CDR3 runs 15 residues. Germline V CDR1 and CDR2: LNHDA, SQIVND (reference sequence). The V end was cut by 3 bases, the J end by 4 bases, with 15 bases between. DNA of the CDR3: TGTGCCAGTAGTATTAAAATAGGCAGGGTAGAGACCCAGTACTTC. It codes for CASSIKIGRVETQYF.

This chain links TRBV6-1 with TRBJ2-7; D unresolved. Germline V gives CDR1 MNHNS, CDR2 SASEGT. Trimming took off 4 bases at V and 3 bases at J, with 19 bases between the two ends. The CDR3 loop spans 16 amino acids. The CDR3 coding sequence is TGTGCCAGCAGTGGGCCCATCAGAGGAAACGGCTACGAGCAGTACTTC. This translates into CASSGPIRGNGYEQYF.

With regard to this clone: The sample carries other DNA sequences with the same CDR3. The chain is built from TRBV10-3 and TRBJ1-3; D is undetermined. Germline assignment: CDR1 ENHRY and CDR2 SYGVKD. The CDR3 totals 14 residues. Trimming shortened V by 0 bases and J by 7 bases, and 10 bases separated the two germline ends. CDR3 in amino acids: CAISESDRGNTIYF. CDR3 DNA sequence: TGTGCCATCAGTGAGTCTGACCGAGGGAACACCATATATTTT.

This clone was recorded once. The rearrangement uses TRBV4-2 and TRBJ2-5; D unresolved. Deletions cut 1 base from V and 2 bases from J, with 8 bases between. The CDR3 runs to 14 residues. The germline gives CDR1 LGHNA, CDR2 YNFKEQ. CDR3 in DNA: TGTGCCAGCAGCCAAGTTAGAGGTCAAGAGACCCAGTACTTC. This codes for CASSQVRGQETQYF.

About this clone: Other DNA sequences in this specimen translate into the identical CDR3. The V gene is TRBV6-5, the J gene TRBJ2-7; D possibly corresponds to TRBD1 (6 bases). The V gene's germline CDR1 is MNHEY and CDR2 SVGAGI. The CDR3 loop spans 14 amino acids. V lost 2 bases and J lost 6, with 14 bases in between. This CDR3 is CASSYGQGLGEQYF. As DNA, the CDR3 is TGTGCCAGCAGTTACGGCCAGGGGCTCGGCGAGCAGTACTTC.

The genes are TRBV4-1 and TRBJ2-3; perhaps TRBD1 as D (6 bases). The V end was cut by 4 bases, the J end by 6 bases, with 14 bases between. The CDR3 length is 14 residues. The V gene's germline CDR1 is MGHRA and CDR2 YSYEKL. The CDR3 reads CASSLRNQGDTQYF. The CDR3 region has the DNA TGCGCCAGCAGCCTTAGGAATCAGGGGGATACGCAGTATTTT.

This clone was detected once. The chain links TRBV3-1 (or the pseudogene TRBV3-2) to TRBJ1-1, with unresolved D. Germline assignment: CDR1 LGHDT and CDR2 YNNKEL (reference sequence). Trimming stripped 0 bases from V and 7 bases from J, with 6 bases between. This CDR3 has 12 amino acids. CDR3 bases: TGTGCCAGCAGCCAAGATCCCCATGAAGCTTTCTTT. This sequence encodes CASSQDPHEAFF.

The CDR3 region has the DNA TGTGCCAGCTCACCCCCCGGGACAGGGGGCATCGGGGAGCTGTTTTTT. As protein: CASSPPGTGGIGELFF. The J gene is TRBJ2-2, the V gene TRBV18; 12 bases map to TRBD1. The CDR3 loop spans 16 amino acids. CDR1 and CDR2 from the germline V gene are KGHSH and LQKENI. The trim removed 3 bases at V and 7 bases at J, leaving 6 bases unmatched.

The chain has TRBV5-1 and TRBJ1-4, with 9 bases matching TRBD1. V shed 4 bases and J 0 bases; nucleotides not matched to a gene: 1. The CDR3 has 15 amino acids. Germline CDR1 SGHRS, CDR2 YFSETQ. In DNA form, the CDR3 reads TGCGCCAGCAGCGGACAGGGGTCAACTAATGAAAAACTGTTTTTT. Its protein product is CASSGQGSTNEKLFF.

V usage is TRBV5-1 and J usage is TRBJ1-1; possible D gene TRBD1, 6 bases. Trimming stripped 4 bases from V and 0 bases from J, with 13 bases between. The length of the CDR3 is 15 residues. The germline gives CDR1 SGHRS, CDR2 YFSETQ. The CDR3 coding sequence is TGCGCCAGCAGCCAAACAGGGTCCGTGAACACTGAAGCTTTCTTT. Amino acid sequence: CASSQTGSVNTEAFF.

This clone was observed a few times. V is TRBV5-4 and J is TRBJ2-7; weak D call: TRBD2 (6 bases). Germline V CDR1 and CDR2: SGHNT, YYREEE (reference sequence). The CDR3 covers 15 residues. V was cut by 4 bases and J by 7 bases, with 21 bases left in between. The CDR3 nucleotides are TGTGCCAGCAGCCTGGCGGGAATCGGCACTCGGGAGCAGTACTTC. Translated, it gives CASSLAGIGTREQYF.

V and J are TRBV20-1 and TRBJ1-5, with D perhaps matching TRBD1 (6 bases). The CDR3 is 15 residues long. Per the germline V gene, CDR1 is DFQATT and CDR2 is SNEGSKA (reference sequence). Trimming shortened V by 3 bases and J by 4 bases, and 16 bases separated the two germline ends. CDR3 protein: CSASGARRGNQPQHF. CDR3 bases: TGCAGTGCTAGTGGGGCTCGAAGGGGGAATCAGCCCCAGCATTTT.

This clone has only a few counts. The gene calls are TRBV5-4 and TRBJ1-2, with TRBD1 identical over 8 bases. The CDR3 covers 13 residues. Trimming cost V 1 base and J 4 bases; bases outside gene matches: 0. Germline assignment: CDR1 SGHNT and CDR2 YYREEE (reference sequence). The CDR3 DNA reads as TGTGCCAGCAGCTTGCAGGGGGCCTATGGCTACACCTTC. This sequence encodes CASSLQGAYGYTF.